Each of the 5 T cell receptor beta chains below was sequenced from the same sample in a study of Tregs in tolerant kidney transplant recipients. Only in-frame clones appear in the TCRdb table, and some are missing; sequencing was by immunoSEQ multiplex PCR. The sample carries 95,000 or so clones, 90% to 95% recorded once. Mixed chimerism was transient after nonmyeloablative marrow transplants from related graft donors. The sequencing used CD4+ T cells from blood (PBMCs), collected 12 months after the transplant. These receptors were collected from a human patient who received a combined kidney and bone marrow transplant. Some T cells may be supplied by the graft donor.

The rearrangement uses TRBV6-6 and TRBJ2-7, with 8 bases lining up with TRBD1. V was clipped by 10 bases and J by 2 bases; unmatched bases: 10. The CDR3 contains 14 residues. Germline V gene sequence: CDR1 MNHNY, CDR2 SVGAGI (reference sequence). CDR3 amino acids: CATLGQANPYEQYF. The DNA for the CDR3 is TGTGCCACCCTGGGACAGGCGAATCCCTACGAGCAGTACTTC.

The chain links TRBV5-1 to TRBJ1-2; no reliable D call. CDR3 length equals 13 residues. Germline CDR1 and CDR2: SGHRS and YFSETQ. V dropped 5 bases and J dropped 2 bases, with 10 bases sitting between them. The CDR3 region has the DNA TGCGCCAGCAGACCGGACTCCAACTATGGCTACACCTTC. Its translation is CASRPDSNYGYTF.

This CDR3 reads CASIQGDYGYTF. The CDR3 DNA sequence: TGTGCCAGCATCCAGGGGGACTATGGCTACACCTTC. V and J are TRBV28 and TRBJ1-2; 7 nucleotides line up with TRBD1. J gave up 3 bases and V 7 bases, and 2 bases lay outside the gene matches. Germline V lookup: CDR1 MDHEN, CDR2 SYDVKM. CDR3 length equals 12 residues.

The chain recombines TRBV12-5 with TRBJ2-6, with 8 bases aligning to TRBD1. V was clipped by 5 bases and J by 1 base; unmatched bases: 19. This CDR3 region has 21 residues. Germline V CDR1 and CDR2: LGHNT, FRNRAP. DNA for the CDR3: TGTGCTAGTGGTCCCCCCTCTCGGACAGGGTTGAGAGAATCTGGGGCCAACGTCCTGACTTTC. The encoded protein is CASGPPSRTGLRESGANVLTF.

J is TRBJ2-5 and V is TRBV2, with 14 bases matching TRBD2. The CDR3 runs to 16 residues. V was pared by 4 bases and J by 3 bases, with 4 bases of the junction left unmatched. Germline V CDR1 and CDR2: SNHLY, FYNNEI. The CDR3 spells CASSGRLAGGKETQYF. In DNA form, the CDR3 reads TGTGCCAGCAGTGGCCGACTAGCGGGAGGGAAAGAGACCCAGTACTTC.